This TCR beta chain was found in a study of T cells after yellow fever vaccination. The overall study: Preparation used SMART-Seq v4 Ultra Low Input for the low-cell-number fractions.

As regards this clonotype: The antigen is not known.

The TCR cDNA carried a universal primer site and UMIs from 5'RACE template switching. TCRdb re-analysed the 5' RACE reads in MiXCR, keeping a single row per CDR3 protein. The data contain approximately 510,000 distinct CDR3 sequences, 20% to 25% of them seen just once; the ten biggest clones take up roughly 16%. Study observations and caveats: Peak timing came faster in the weaker secondary response, day 5 versus 15. Clones that expanded after primary vaccination mostly reappeared after the booster (roughly 95% CD4, approximately 85% CD8).

The CDR3 extends over 15 amino acids. Germline V CDR1 and CDR2: SGHRS, YFSETQ. The ends were cut back, 1 base at V and 2 bases at J, with 10 bases in the middle. Sequenced here: PBMCs, sampled 21 days after the first yellow fever vaccination. The receptor was isolated from a man between 18 and 35 years old who received the YFV17D yellow fever vaccine. The chain combines TRBV5-1 with TRBJ1-3; D is perhaps TRBD1 (5 bases). The CDR3: CASSLLGTPGNTIYF. The CDR3 DNA reads as TGCGCCAGCAGCTTGCTTGGGACTCCTGGAAACACCATATATTTT.